The 21 T cell receptor beta chains below were found in one sample sequenced in a study of cytomegalovirus exposure and HLA in healthy donors. Amplification used 60 Vbeta primers and 13 Jbeta primers. The table came from immunoSEQ multiplex PCR; TCRdb's copy has only in-frame clones and leaves some out. This sample has approximately 170,000 clones; 81% occur once, and the top ten carry 1% to 1.5%. Material for sequencing was PBMCs. Every receptor here comes from a man in his forties or fifties in good health and CMV-seropositive.

The chain uses TRBV7-8 and TRBJ2-1; possible D gene TRBD2, 6 bases. The CDR3 consists of 16 residues. Germline CDR1 is SGHVS and CDR2 is FQNEAQ. V lost 5 bases to trimming and J lost 2 bases, with 16 bases between them. The CDR3 sequence: CASSRMGGDAYNEQFF. CDR3 in DNA: TGTGCCAGCAGCCGAATGGGAGGAGACGCCTACAATGAGCAGTTCTTC.

The chain employs TRBV30 and TRBJ2-7, with 7 bases that match TRBD2. Germline values: CDR1 GTSNPN, CDR2 SVGIG (reference sequence). This CDR3 has 10 residues. J gave up 3 bases and V 8 bases, and 1 base lay outside the gene matches. CDR3 DNA sequence: TGTGCCGGGGGGGACTACGAGCAGTACTTC. Its protein product is CAGGDYEQYF.

CDR3 coding DNA: TGTGCCAGCACCCACCGGGACACCCGCATTGAAGCTTTCTTT. Protein product: CASTHRDTRIEAFF. J is TRBJ1-1 and V is TRBV6-1; tentatively, D is TRBD1 (6 bases). Trimming removed 7 bases at V and 7 bases at J, with 19 bases between. Germline CDR1 is MNHNS and CDR2 is SASEGT. The CDR3 is 14 amino acids.

This rearrangement joins TRBV11-3 to TRBJ1-3, with 7 positions matching TRBD1. Germline V CDR1 and CDR2: SGHNT, YENEEA. The CDR3 is made up of 18 amino acids. V lost 1 base, J lost 2 bases, and 11 bases stayed unmatched. The CDR3 nucleotides read TGTGCCAGCAGCTTAGTCCCCTCCAGGGGGAAAGCTGGAAACACCATATATTTT. It encodes CASSLVPSRGKAGNTIYF.

This clone was counted only a few times. The J gene is TRBJ2-7, the V gene TRBV5-1; D is uncertain. Trimming took 4 bases from V and 0 from J, leaving 5 bases between them. The CDR3 runs 12 residues. In germline, CDR1 is SGHRS, CDR2 YFSETQ. DNA for the CDR3: TGCGCCAGCAGCGGGCTCTCCTACGAGCAGTACTTC. It codes for CASSGLSYEQYF.

V is TRBV15 and J is TRBJ2-7, with a tentative D call TRBD2 (5 bases). The germline CDR1 and CDR2 sequences are LNHNV and YYDKDF (reference sequence). The CDR3 consists of 16 residues. The V gene lost 5 bases and the J gene lost 2 bases, with 19 bases spanning the gap. CDR3 in amino acids: CATSRTRRDKAYEQYF. In DNA, the CDR3 is TGTGCCACCAGCCGAACTAGACGCGATAAGGCCTACGAGCAGTACTTC.

The chain is built from TRBV11-2 and TRBJ2-2; D is unclear. The germline CDR1 and CDR2 sequences are SGHAT and FQNNGV. This CDR3 is 12 amino acids long. V was cut by 7 bases and J by 2 bases, with 5 bases left in between. In DNA form, the CDR3 reads TGTGCCAGCAACACCAACACCGGGGAGCTGTTTTTT. It yields the protein CASNTNTGELFF.

The gene calls are TRBV9 and TRBJ2-2, with 7 bases aligning to TRBD1. Trimming cost V 4 bases and J 7 bases; bases outside gene matches: 19. This CDR3 region has 18 residues. Germline values: CDR1 SGDLS, CDR2 YYNGEE. CDR3 sequence (DNA): TGTGCCAGCAGCCTCCGGGACAGCGATGGGCTTGACGTCGGGGAGCTGTTTTTT. Translated, it gives CASSLRDSDGLDVGELFF.

V is TRBV14 and J is TRBJ2-6; 8 bases agree with TRBD1. This CDR3 spans 19 amino acids. V shed 3 bases and J 0 bases; nucleotides not matched to a gene: 10. The germline V gene encodes CDR1 SGHDN and CDR2 FVKESK. The CDR3 region has the DNA TGTGCCAGCAGCCAGCCTGGACAGGGATCAGTCTCTGGGGCCAACGTCCTGACTTTC. Its protein is CASSQPGQGSVSGANVLTF. The complete variable domain, with remaining parts taken from reference TRBV14 and TRBJ2-6, reads EAGVTQFPSHSVIEKGQTVTLRCDPISGHDNLYWYRRVMGKEIKFLLHFVKESKQDESGMPNNRFLAERTGGTYSTLKVQPAELEDSGVYFCASSQPGQGSVSGANVLTFGAGSRLTVL.

The V gene is TRBV21-1, the J gene TRBJ1-2; the table's D call TRBD1 went unverified against the DNA. TRBV21-1 is a recognized pseudogene. CDR3 size: 15 residues. The CDR3 sequence: CASSLPRDREIGYTF. CDR3 DNA sequence: TGTGCCAGCAGCCTACCCCGGGACAGGGAGATCGGCTACACCTTC.

This clone appeared a few times. This chain uses TRBV29-1 with TRBJ2-5, with a tentative D call TRBD1 (6 bases). V was clipped by 1 base and J by 5 bases, with 11 bases between them. CDR3 length equals 13 residues. The germline V gene has CDR1 SQVTM and CDR2 ANQGSEA. The CDR3 sequence is CSVEVGGWETQYF. The CDR3, as DNA: TGCAGCGTTGAAGTTGGGGGCTGGGAGACCCAGTACTTC. Full variable domain (missing parts from reference TRBV29-1 and TRBJ2-5): SAVISQKPSRDICQRGTSLTIQCQVDSQVTMMFWYRQQPGQSLTLIATANQGSEATYESGFVIDKFPISRPNLTFSTLTVSNMSPEDSSIYLCSVEVGGWETQYFGPGTRLLVL.

The V and J genes are TRBV28 and TRBJ2-7, with 8 bases fitting TRBD1. Germline V gene sequence: CDR1 MDHEN, CDR2 SYDVKM. The CDR3 has 18 amino acids. J lost 0 bases, V lost 4 bases, and 14 bases had no gene match. CDR3 DNA: TGTGCCAGCAGTTATAGGCTCGGACAGGGCACAATCTCCTACGAGCAGTACTTC. Protein product: CASSYRLGQGTISYEQYF.

V gene TRBV5-4 combines with J gene TRBJ2-2, with TRBD2 matching 10 bases. The CDR3 consists of 16 residues. Germline values: CDR1 SGHNT, CDR2 YYREEE (reference sequence). V shed 3 bases, J shed 4 bases, and the junction held 6 bases outside the gene matches. CDR3 bases: TGTGCCAGCAGCTCACCTAGCGGGAGAGGCACCGGGGAGCTGTTTTTT. As protein: CASSSPSGRGTGELFF.

CDR3 residues: CASRSEVNSPLHF. CDR3 sequence (DNA): TGCGCCAGCCGGTCGGAGGTGAATTCACCCCTCCACTTT. This rearrangement joins TRBV5-1 to TRBJ1-6; D is undetermined. This CDR3 spans 13 amino acids. CDR1 and CDR2 (germline): SGHRS, YFSETQ. V lost 7 bases and J lost 7, with 12 bases in between.

This chain connects TRBV5-6 to TRBJ1-6; D is unclear. In germline, CDR1 is SGHDT, CDR2 YYEEEE. There are 13 residues in the CDR3. V lost 0 bases and J 7 bases, leaving 5 bases between the germline ends. In DNA form, the CDR3 reads TGTGCCAGCAGCTTGGGGCGGAATTCACCCCTCCACTTT. As protein: CASSLGRNSPLHF.

This clone showed up just a few times. The chain has TRBV19 and TRBJ1-4; tentative D call: TRBD1 (5 bases). From germline, CDR1 is LNHDA and CDR2 SQIVND (reference sequence). This CDR3 contains 14 residues. V was shortened by 5 bases and J by 5 bases, with 12 bases between the two germline ends. The CDR3 bases are TGTGCCAGTAGTTCCCATGGGGGGAATGAAAAACTGTTTTTT. It encodes CASSSHGGNEKLFF.

The rearrangement uses TRBV7-8 and TRBJ1-1, with TRBD1 matching over 9 bases. Germline CDR1 and CDR2: SGHVS and FQNEAQ. CDR3 length: 14 residues. With 2 bases clipped from V and 5 bases from J, the junction kept 3 bases outside the gene matches. The CDR3: CASSLTGGGTEAFF. In DNA form, the CDR3 reads TGTGCCAGCAGCTTAACAGGGGGCGGGACTGAAGCTTTCTTT.

The rearrangement uses TRBV19 and TRBJ1-5, with D perhaps matching TRBD1 (6 bases). Trimming cost V 4 bases and J 0 bases, with 13 bases left between them. CDR3 length: 16 amino acids. CDR1 is LNHDA and CDR2 is SQIVND in the germline V gene (reference sequence). CDR3 nucleotides: TGTGCCAGTAGTACAGCAGGGGCTTATAGCAATCAGCCCCAGCATTTT. This gives the protein CASSTAGAYSNQPQHF.

The CDR3 coding sequence is TGTGCCAGCAGTTACTCCCGGGGAGGGAACACTGAAGCTTTCTTT. Its protein product is CASSYSRGGNTEAFF. The V and J genes are TRBV6-5 and TRBJ1-1; D gene uncertain. This CDR3 has 15 amino acids. Trimming removed 0 bases from V and 1 base from J, with 9 bases in between. The germline V gene encodes CDR1 MNHEY and CDR2 SVGAGI.

The chain links TRBV7-6 to TRBJ2-1, with D maybe TRBD2 (7 bases). Germline V lookup: CDR1 SGHVS, CDR2 FNYEAQ. V was cut by 3 bases and J by 6 bases, with 15 bases left in between. The CDR3 has 15 residues. The DNA of the CDR3 is TGTGCCAGCAGCTTTCGGGGGCGGGAGTTCAATGAGCAGTTCTTC. Its protein product is CASSFRGREFNEQFF. The variable domain in full, completed from reference TRBV7-6 and TRBJ2-1, reads GAGVSQSPRYKVTKRGQDVALRCDPISGHVSLYWYRQALGQGPEFLTYFNYEAQQDKSGLPNDRFSAERPEGSISTLTIQRTEQRDSAMYRCASSFRGREFNEQFFGPGTRLTVL.

The chain employs TRBV6-4 and TRBJ1-2; a weak D match, TRBD1 (5 bases). Germline assignment: CDR1 MRHNA and CDR2 SNTAGT. The CDR3 extends over 14 amino acids. V was trimmed by 7 bases and J by 6 bases, leaving 18 bases between them. The CDR3 bases are TGTGCCAGCAAACGCTGGGGGGGAATGGATGGCTACACCTTC. It yields the protein CASKRWGGMDGYTF.